This TCR beta chain derives from a study of T cells in Graves' hyperthyroidism and ophthalmopathy. General observations from the study: Peripheral blood also featured most of the thyroid clonotypes expanded above 0.001.

Authors of the study amplified TCR beta CDR3 regions from RNA transcripts. The TCR CDR3 was amplified in a first-round RT-PCR using the HTBI primer set. One entry per CDR3 protein, called by TCRdb with MiXCR from the multiplex PCR reads. The data hold roughly 500,000 distinct CDR3 sequences, with just over 45% observed a single time. The V gene lost 1 base and the J gene lost 4 bases, with 7 bases spanning the gap. CDR1 SNHLY and CDR2 FYNNEI come from the germline V gene. The CDR3 contains 13 residues. This clonotype came up a few times. As yet, its antigen is unknown. Sequencing was carried out using peripheral blood or thyroid tissue (not recorded which). The sequence derives from an adult woman with Graves' disease, either hyperthyroidism or ophthalmopathy (not recorded which). The chain uses TRBV2 and TRBJ1-2; a weak D match, TRBD1 (5 bases). CDR3 in DNA: TGTGCCAGCAGTGAAGACAGGCTCTATGGCTACACCTTC. Translated: CASSEDRLYGYTF.